This note documents a single T cell receptor beta chain sequence. This specimen comes from a study of blood T cell repertoires in COVID-19. Study overall: From the United States, Italy and Spain came samples of acute and convalescent COVID-19. The cDNA or gDNA used as material had been derived from T cells, B-cell-depleted T cells, or PBMCs.

Authors' analysis steps: Quantification of nucleated cells was approximated via reference gene primer amplification. Sequencing used immunoSEQ multiplex PCR; TCRdb keeps in-frame clones, though not all of them. The DNA gave D and trimming, while V, J and clone size come from that table. The sample consists of some 260,000 clones, roughly nine tenths of them appearing once. Trimming stripped 7 bases from V and 1 base from J, with 10 bases between. The V gene's germline CDR1 is SQVTM and CDR2 ANQGSEA. This CDR3 comprises 13 residues. This receptor was identified in a man between 18 and 35 years old with active or convalescent COVID-19. The source material was peripheral blood. This chain links TRBV29-1 with TRBJ2-2; D is perhaps TRBD1 (5 bases). The CDR3 nucleotides are TGCAGCGCCTCCACAGGGAACACCGGGGAGCTGTTTTTT. This codes for CSASTGNTGELFF.